This TCR beta chain appears in the sequencing data of a study of T cell responses to AZD1222 COVID-19 vaccine. As to this clone: Antigen: not known.

Germline V gene lookup returns CDR1 MNHEY and CDR2 SVGAGI. There are 13 residues in the CDR3. Trimming pared 7 bases from V and 3 bases from J, leaving 12 bases between. Study-wide points: A mostly white British donor set with more females was recruited, and clonal diversity was possibly underestimated.

Method: immunoSEQ multiplex PCR; TCRdb's copy keeps in-frame clones and lacks some. Here the sample spans about 55,000 clones, approximately 84% being singletons. This TCR was sampled from an adult in good health. The sample here was peripheral blood, taken on day 0 of AZD1222 vaccination. This chain uses TRBV6-5 with TRBJ1-1, with D possibly TRBD1 on 5 matching bases. CDR3 nucleotide sequence: TGTGCCAGCACCCGGGAAGGGGACACTGAAGCTTTCTTT. This gives the protein CASTREGDTEAFF.